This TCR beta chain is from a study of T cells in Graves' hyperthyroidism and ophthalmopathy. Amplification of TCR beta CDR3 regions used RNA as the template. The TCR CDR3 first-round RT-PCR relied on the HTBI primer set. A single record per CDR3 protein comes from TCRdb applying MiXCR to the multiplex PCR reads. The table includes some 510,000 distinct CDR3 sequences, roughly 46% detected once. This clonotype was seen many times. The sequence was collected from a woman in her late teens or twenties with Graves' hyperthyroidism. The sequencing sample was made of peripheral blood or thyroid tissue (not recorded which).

The CDR3 region has the DNA TGCAGCGTTGCAGAAAACCAGGGGAATCAGCCCCAGCATTTT. As protein: CSVAENQGNQPQHF. This chain joins TRBV29-1 and TRBJ1-5; tentatively, D is TRBD1 (6 bases). The germline V gene has CDR1 SQVTM and CDR2 ANQGSEA. The CDR3 has 14 residues. The V end was cut by 4 bases, the J end by 4 bases, with 14 bases between.